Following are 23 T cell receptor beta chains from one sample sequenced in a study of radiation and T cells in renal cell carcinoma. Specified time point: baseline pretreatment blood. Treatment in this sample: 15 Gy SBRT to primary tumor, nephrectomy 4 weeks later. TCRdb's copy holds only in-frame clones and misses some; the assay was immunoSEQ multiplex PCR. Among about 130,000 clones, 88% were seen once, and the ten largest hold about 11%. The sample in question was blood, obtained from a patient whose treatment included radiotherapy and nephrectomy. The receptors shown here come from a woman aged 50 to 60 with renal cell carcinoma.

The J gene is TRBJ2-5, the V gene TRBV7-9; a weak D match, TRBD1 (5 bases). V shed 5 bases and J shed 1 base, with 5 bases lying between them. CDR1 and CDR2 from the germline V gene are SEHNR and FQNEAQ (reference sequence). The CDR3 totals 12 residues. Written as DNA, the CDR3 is TGTGCCAGCAGCAGGGGCCAAGAGACCCAGTACTTC. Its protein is CASSRGQETQYF. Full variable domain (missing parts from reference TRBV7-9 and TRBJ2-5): DTGVSQNPRHKITKRGQNVTFRCDPISEHNRLYWYRQTLGQGPEFLTYFQNEAQLEKSRLLSDRFSAERPKGSFSTLEIQRTEQGDSAMYLCASSRGQETQYFGPGTRLLVL.

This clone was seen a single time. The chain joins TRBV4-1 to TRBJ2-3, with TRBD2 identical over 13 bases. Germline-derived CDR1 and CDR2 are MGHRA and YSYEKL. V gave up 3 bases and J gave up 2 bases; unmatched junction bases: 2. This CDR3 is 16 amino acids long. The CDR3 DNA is TGCGCCAGCAGCCATACTAGCGGGGGGGCCACAGATACGCAGTATTTT. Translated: CASSHTSGGATDTQYF.

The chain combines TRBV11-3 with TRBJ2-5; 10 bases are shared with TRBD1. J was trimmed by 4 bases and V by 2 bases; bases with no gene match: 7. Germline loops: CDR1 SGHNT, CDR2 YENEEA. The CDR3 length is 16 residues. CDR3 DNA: TGTGCCAGCAGCTTAAGGACAGGGGGTTTGGGAGAGACCCAGTACTTC. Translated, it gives CASSLRTGGLGETQYF.

Written as DNA, the CDR3 is TGTGCCAGCTTCCTTATAACAGGGTACACCGGGGAGCTGTTTTTT. It codes for CASFLITGYTGELFF. This chain uses TRBV18 with TRBJ2-2, with D maybe TRBD1 (6 bases). V was trimmed by 7 bases and J by 3 bases, leaving 15 bases between them. Looked up from germline, CDR1 is KGHSH and CDR2 is LQKENI. CDR3 length: 15 amino acids.

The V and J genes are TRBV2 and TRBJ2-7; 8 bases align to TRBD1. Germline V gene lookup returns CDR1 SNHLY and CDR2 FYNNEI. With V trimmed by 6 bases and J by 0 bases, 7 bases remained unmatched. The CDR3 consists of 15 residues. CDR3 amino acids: CASRDRTGNSYEQYF. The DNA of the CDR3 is TGTGCCAGCAGGGACAGGACAGGGAACTCCTACGAGCAGTACTTC.

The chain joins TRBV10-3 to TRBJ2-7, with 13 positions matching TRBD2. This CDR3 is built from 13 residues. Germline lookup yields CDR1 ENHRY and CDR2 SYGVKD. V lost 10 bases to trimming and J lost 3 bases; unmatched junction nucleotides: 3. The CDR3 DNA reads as TGTGCCAGTGGACTAGCGGGGGACTACGAGCAGTACTTC. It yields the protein CASGLAGDYEQYF.

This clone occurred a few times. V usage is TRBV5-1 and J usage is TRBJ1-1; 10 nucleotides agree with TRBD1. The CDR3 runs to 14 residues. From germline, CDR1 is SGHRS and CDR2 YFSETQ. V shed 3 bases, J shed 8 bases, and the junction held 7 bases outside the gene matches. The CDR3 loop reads CASSWGQGSEEAFF. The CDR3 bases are TGCGCCAGCAGCTGGGGACAGGGGAGTGAGGAAGCTTTCTTT.

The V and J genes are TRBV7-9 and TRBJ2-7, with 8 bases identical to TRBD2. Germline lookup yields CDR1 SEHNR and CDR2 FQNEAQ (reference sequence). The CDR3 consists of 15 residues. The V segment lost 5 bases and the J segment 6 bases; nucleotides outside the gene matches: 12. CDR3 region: CASSRRGGGPIEQYF. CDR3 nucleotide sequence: TGTGCCAGCAGCCGACGCGGCGGGGGGCCCATCGAGCAGTACTTC. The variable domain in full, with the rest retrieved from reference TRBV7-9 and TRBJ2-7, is DTGVSQNPRHKITKRGQNVTFRCDPISEHNRLYWYRQTLGQGPEFLTYFQNEAQLEKSRLLSDRFSAERPKGSFSTLEIQRTEQGDSAMYLCASSRRGGGPIEQYFGPGTRLTVT.

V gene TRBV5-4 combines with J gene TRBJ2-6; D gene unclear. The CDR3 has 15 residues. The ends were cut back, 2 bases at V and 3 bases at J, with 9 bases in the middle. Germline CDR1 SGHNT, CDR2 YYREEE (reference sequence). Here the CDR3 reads CASSLQSDGANVLTF. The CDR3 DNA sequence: TGTGCCAGCAGCTTACAATCGGATGGGGCCAACGTCCTGACTTTC.

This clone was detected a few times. CDR3 protein: CASSQSGSTDTQYF. The CDR3, as DNA: TGCGCCAGCAGCCAGTCAGGGTCCACAGATACGCAGTATTTT. The gene calls are TRBV4-1 and TRBJ2-3, with D perhaps TRBD1 (5 bases). V lost 3 bases and J 2 bases, leaving 9 bases between the germline ends. The CDR3 consists of 14 residues. The germline CDR1 and CDR2 sequences are MGHRA and YSYEKL.

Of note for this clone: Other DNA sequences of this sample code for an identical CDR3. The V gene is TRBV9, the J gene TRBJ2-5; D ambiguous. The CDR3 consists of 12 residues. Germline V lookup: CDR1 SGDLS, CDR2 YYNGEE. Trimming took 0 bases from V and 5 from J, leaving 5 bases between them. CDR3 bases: TGTGCCAGCAGCGTAGGTGAGGAGACCCAGTACTTC. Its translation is CASSVGEETQYF. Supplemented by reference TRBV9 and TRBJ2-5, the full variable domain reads DSGVTQTPKHLITATGQRVTLRCSPRSGDLSVYWYQQSLDQGLQFLIQYYNGEERAKGNILERFSAQQFPDLHSELNLSSLELGDSALYFCASSVGEETQYFGPGTRLLVL.

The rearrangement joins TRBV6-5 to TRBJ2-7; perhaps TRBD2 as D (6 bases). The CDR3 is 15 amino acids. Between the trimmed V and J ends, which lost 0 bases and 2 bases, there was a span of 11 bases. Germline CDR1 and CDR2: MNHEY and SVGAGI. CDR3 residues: CASSYSLALTYEQYF. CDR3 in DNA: TGTGCCAGCAGTTACTCACTAGCACTTACCTACGAGCAGTACTTC.

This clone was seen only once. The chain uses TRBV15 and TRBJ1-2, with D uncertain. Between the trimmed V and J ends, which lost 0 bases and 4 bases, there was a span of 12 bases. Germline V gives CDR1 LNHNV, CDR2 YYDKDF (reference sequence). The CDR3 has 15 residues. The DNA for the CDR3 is TGTGCCACCAGCAGAGATATTGGCCAGAGCTATGGCTACACCTTC. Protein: CATSRDIGQSYGYTF.

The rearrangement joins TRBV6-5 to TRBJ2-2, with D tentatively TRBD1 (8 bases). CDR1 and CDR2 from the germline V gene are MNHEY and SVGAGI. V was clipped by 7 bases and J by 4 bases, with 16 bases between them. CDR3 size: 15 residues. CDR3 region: CASNRQGRATGELFF. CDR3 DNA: TGTGCCAGCAATCGACAGGGGAGGGCCACCGGGGAGCTGTTTTTT.

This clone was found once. The CDR3 reads CASTITGGGYEQYF. The CDR3 DNA is TGTGCCAGCACTATAACAGGGGGTGGTTACGAGCAGTACTTC. The genes are TRBV5-5 and TRBJ2-7; 8 bases fit TRBD1. The CDR3 contains 14 residues. CDR1 is SGHKS, CDR2 YYEKEE, per germline (reference sequence). Germline trimming cut 6 bases from V and 4 bases from J; bases unmatched to any gene: 9.

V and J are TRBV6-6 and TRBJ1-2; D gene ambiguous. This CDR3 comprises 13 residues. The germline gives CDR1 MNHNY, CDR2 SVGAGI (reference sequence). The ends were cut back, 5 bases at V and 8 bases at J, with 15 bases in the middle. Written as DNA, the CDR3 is TGTGCCAGCAGTCCCCTCCAGGTTCACGGCTACACCTTC. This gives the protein CASSPLQVHGYTF.

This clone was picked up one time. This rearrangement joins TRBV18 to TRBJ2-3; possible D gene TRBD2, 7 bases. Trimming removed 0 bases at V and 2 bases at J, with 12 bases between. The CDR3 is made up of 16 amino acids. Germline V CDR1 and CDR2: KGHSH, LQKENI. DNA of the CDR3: TGTGCCAGCTCACCACCCGGGGGGCGGATCACAGATACGCAGTATTTT. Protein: CASSPPGGRITDTQYF. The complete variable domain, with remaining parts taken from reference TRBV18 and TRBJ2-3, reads NAGVMQNPRHLVRRRGQEARLRCSPMKGHSHVYWYRQLPEEGLKFMVYLQKENIIDESGMPKERFSAEFPKEGPSILRIQQVVRGDSAAYFCASSPPGGRITDTQYFGPGTRLTVL.

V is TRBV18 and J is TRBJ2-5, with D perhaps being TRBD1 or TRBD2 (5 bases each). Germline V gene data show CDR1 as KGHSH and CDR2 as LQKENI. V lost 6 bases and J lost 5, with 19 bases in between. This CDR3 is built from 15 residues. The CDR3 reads CASSQGWGTTETQYF. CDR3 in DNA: TGTGCCAGCTCCCAGGGCTGGGGGACGACGGAGACCCAGTACTTC.

CDR3 in DNA: TGTGCCAGCAGCTTGGAGACAGGGGGTATGGAGACCCAGTACTTC. It codes for CASSLETGGMETQYF. The V call is TRBV5-6, the J call TRBJ2-5; 9 bases agree with TRBD1. V lost 0 bases, J lost 5 bases, and 5 bases stayed unmatched. CDR1 SGHDT and CDR2 YYEEEE come from the germline V gene. The length of the CDR3 is 15 residues.

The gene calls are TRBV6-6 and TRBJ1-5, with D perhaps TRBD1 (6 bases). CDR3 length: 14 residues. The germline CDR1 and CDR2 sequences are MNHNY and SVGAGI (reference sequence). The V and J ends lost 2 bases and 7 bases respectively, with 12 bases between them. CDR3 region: CASSYSGGGQPQHF. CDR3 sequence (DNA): TGTGCCAGCAGTTACAGCGGGGGCGGGCAGCCCCAGCATTTT.

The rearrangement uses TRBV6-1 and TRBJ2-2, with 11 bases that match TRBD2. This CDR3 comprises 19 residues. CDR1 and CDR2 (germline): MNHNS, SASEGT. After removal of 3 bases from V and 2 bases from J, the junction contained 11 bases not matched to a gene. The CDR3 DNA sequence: TGTGCCAGCAGTGATTCTCCAGGACTAGCGGGCCATAACACCGGGGAGCTGTTTTTT. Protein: CASSDSPGLAGHNTGELFF.

The DNA of the CDR3 is TGTGCCAGCAGTGTAAGCTCAGCTTTCTTT. Its protein product is CASSVSSAFF. The genes are TRBV2 and TRBJ1-1; D is ambiguous. Trimming took 4 bases from V and 10 from J, leaving 7 bases between them. This CDR3 is 10 amino acids long. Germline values: CDR1 SNHLY, CDR2 FYNNEI. The variable domain in full, completed from reference TRBV2 and TRBJ1-1, reads EPEVTQTPSHQVTQMGQEVILRCVPISNHLYFYWYRQILGQKVEFLVSFYNNEISEKSEIFDDQFSVERPDGSNFTLKIRSTKLEDSAMYFCASSVSSAFFGQGTRLTVV.

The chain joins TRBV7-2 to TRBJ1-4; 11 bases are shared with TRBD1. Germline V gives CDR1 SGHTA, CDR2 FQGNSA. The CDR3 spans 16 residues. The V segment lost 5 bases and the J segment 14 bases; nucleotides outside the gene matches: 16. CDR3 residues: CASSRDPGTGGSRLFF. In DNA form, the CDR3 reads TGTGCCAGCAGCCGAGACCCCGGGACAGGGGGTTCCCGTCTGTTTTTT.